These 5 T cell receptor beta chains were all obtained from the same sample, sequenced in a study of radiotherapy plus CTLA-4 blockade in lung cancer. Here immunoSEQ multiplex PCR was the method, and the copy in TCRdb shows in-frame clones only, minus some. This sample has approximately 89,000 clones, with approximately 82% found just once. Sequences were derived from peripheral blood, sampled from a patient treated with radiotherapy plus ipilimumab. Receptors were obtained from a human donor with non-small cell lung cancer that progressed on radiotherapy plus ipilimumab.

This clone appeared a single time. The rearrangement links TRBV2 to TRBJ2-4; the D gene is possibly TRBD2 (5 bases). The CDR3 covers 16 residues. The V end was cut by 6 bases, the J end by 0 bases, with 15 bases between. From germline, CDR1 is SNHLY and CDR2 FYNNEI. The CDR3, as DNA: TGTGCCAGCAGGGGAGACGGACCCCTAGCCAAAAACATTCAGTACTTC. This encodes CASRGDGPLAKNIQYF.

V and J are TRBV19 and TRBJ2-1; 9 nucleotides line up with TRBD2. Germline V lookup: CDR1 LNHDA, CDR2 SQIVND (reference sequence). The CDR3 has 15 residues. V lost 3 bases, J lost 3 bases, and 3 bases stayed unmatched. This CDR3 is CASSMGTSRYNEQFF. The DNA for the CDR3 is TGTGCCAGTAGTATGGGGACTAGCCGCTACAATGAGCAGTTCTTC.

This chain connects TRBV5-4 to TRBJ2-5; no firm D call. The J call may not be correct, given that the DNA end is closer to TRBJ2-7. Germline-derived CDR1 and CDR2 are SGHNT and YYREEE (reference sequence). The CDR3 has 14 residues. CDR3 in DNA: TGTGCCAGCAGCTTGGGTTCAGCCTCCTACGAGCAGTACTTC. Encoded protein: CASSLGSASYEQYF.

The genes are TRBV7-2 and TRBJ2-2; 7 bases fit TRBD2. V was clipped by 5 bases and J by 2 bases; unmatched bases: 8. The CDR3 contains 16 residues. CDR1 is SGHTA, CDR2 FQGNSA, per germline. The CDR3 loop reads CASSQRTRGNTGELFF. The DNA for the CDR3 is TGTGCCAGCAGCCAAAGGACTAGGGGTAACACCGGGGAGCTGTTTTTT.

The chain couples TRBV18 to TRBJ2-5, with D uncertain. This CDR3 comprises 15 residues. Germline V gene lookup returns CDR1 KGHSH and CDR2 LQKENI. V was cut by 0 bases and J by 1 base, with 9 bases left in between. In DNA, the CDR3 is TGTGCCAGCTCACCACCGAGGACCTTCCAAGAGACCCAGTACTTC. Encoded protein: CASSPPRTFQETQYF.